Reported below is one TCR beta chain. This specimen belongs to a study of neoadjuvant anti-PD-1 for oral cavity cancer. From germline, CDR1 is SQVTM and CDR2 ANQGSEA. This CDR3 spans 17 amino acids. V dropped 4 bases and J dropped 1; count of bases not matched to a gene: 13. TCRdb keeps only in-frame clones here, not all; method: immunoSEQ multiplex PCR. In the table there are 50,000 to 65,000 clones, roughly 80% of which are singletons. The chain joins TRBV29-1 to TRBJ1-2, with 9 positions matching TRBD1. The TCR comes from a person between 40 and 85 years old with oral cavity squamous cell carcinoma. The specimen comprised PBMCs, sampled before nivolumab (anti-PD-1) treatment. As DNA, the CDR3 is TGCAGCGTTGGCGGGTTAGGACAGGGGACCTATAACTATGGCTACACCTTC. As protein: CSVGGLGQGTYNYGYTF.